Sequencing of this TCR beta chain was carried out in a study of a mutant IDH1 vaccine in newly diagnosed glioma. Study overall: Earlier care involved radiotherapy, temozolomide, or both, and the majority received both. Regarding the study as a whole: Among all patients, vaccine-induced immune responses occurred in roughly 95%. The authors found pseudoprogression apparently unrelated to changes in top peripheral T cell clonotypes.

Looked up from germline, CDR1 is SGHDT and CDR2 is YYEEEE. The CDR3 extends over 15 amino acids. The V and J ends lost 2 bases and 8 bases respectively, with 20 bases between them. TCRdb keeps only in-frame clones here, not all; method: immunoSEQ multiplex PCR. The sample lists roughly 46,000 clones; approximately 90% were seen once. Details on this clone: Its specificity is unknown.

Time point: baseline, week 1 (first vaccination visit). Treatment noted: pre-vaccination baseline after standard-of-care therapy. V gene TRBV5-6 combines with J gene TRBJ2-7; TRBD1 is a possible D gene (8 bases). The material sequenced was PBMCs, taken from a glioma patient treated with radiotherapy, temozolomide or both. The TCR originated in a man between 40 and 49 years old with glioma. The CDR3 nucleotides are TGTGCCAGCAGCTTTATCGTAACAGGGGGAGGGCAGCAGTACTTC. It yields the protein CASSFIVTGGGQQYF.